This TCR beta chain was observed in a study of memory B cells and T cells in multiple sclerosis. To note about this clone: Its specificity is unknown.

TCRdb's table, derived via immunoSEQ multiplex PCR, lists solely in-frame clones and lacks some. The repertoire holds about 32,000 clones, with about 82% as singletons. Stimulus-free culture yielded autoproliferating CFSE-dim and non-proliferating CFSE-high T cells, each sequenced separately. Replicate wells were pooled after more than 6 days of stimulus-free culture of 40 million to 65 million CFSE-labeled PBMCs. PBMCs were labeled with 0.5 uM CFSE and cultured without exogenous stimuli. The study's findings and limits: Normalization was needed because clone-set size differences affected shared clonotype counts.

The TCR was taken from a human donor with multiple sclerosis. The sequenced material came from PBMCs from blood kept in culture.

This chain's CDR3 is CASSFGSSNEQYF. The CDR3 DNA reads as TGTGCCAGCAGCTTCGGGTCATCTAACGAGCAGTACTTC. This chain connects TRBV7-9 to TRBJ2-7; D gene ambiguous. Trimming removed 3 bases at V and 5 bases at J, with 11 bases between. In germline, CDR1 is SEHNR, CDR2 FQNEAQ (reference sequence). The CDR3 consists of 13 residues.